This T cell receptor beta chain was identified in a study of OX40 agonist ivuxolimab in advanced cancers. Study in general: Partial responses were observed in three patients, of whom one had hepatocellular carcinoma and two had cutaneous melanoma. Overall study findings and caveats: Some patients without response likewise showed low normalized clonal expansion.

Trimming cost V 0 bases and J 7 bases, with 12 bases left between them. Germline CDR1 is MGHRA and CDR2 is YSYEKL. CDR3 length equals 14 residues. Remarks on this clone: Its antigen is still unknown.

Collection of blood occurred at baseline, at cycle 4 day 1, and at cycle 7 day 1. Using immunoSEQ multiplex PCR, the repertoire was profiled, and TCRdb retains in-frame clones only, with some absent. In the table there are tens of thousands of clones, under 95% of which are singletons. This sample comprised CD4+ or CD8+ T cells sorted from blood, obtained in a trial of the OX40 agonist ivuxolimab. This clonotype was sampled from an adult with an advanced solid tumor such as melanoma, head and neck, liver or kidney cancer. This chain joins TRBV4-1 and TRBJ1-2; perhaps TRBD1 as D (5 bases). The CDR3 nucleotides read TGCGCCAGCAGCCAAGATCGTGGGGCCAGTGGCTACACCTTC. Amino acid sequence: CASSQDRGASGYTF.